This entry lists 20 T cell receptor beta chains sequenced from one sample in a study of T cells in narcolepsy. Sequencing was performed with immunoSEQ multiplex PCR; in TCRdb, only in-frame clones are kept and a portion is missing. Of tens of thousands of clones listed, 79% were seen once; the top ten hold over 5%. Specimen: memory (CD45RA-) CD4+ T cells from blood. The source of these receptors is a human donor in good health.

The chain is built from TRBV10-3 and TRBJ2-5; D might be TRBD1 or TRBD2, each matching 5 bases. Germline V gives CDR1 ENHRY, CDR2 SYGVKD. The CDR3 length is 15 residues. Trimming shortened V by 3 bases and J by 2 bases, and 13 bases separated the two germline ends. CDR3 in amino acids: CAISDSGWGQETQYF. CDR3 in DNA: TGTGCCATCAGTGATTCCGGGTGGGGGCAAGAGACCCAGTACTTC.

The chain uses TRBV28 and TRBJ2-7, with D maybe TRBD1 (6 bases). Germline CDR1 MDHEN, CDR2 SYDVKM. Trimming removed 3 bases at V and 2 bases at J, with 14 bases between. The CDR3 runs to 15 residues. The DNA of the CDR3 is TGTGCCAGCAGTTTGCCCGGGACAATGGCCTACGAGCAGTACTTC. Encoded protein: CASSLPGTMAYEQYF.

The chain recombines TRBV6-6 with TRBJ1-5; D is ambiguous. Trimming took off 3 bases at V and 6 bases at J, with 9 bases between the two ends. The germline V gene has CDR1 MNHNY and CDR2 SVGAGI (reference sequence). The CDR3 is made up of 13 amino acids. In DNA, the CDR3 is TGTGCCAGCAGTTATTGGGTTTGTCAGCCCCAGCATTTT. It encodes CASSYWVCQPQHF.

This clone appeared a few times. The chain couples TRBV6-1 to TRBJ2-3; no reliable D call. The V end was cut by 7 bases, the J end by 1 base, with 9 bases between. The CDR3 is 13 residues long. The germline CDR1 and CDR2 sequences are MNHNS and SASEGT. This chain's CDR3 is CASKSSGTDTQYF. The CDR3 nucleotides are TGTGCCAGCAAGTCCAGCGGCACAGATACGCAGTATTTT.

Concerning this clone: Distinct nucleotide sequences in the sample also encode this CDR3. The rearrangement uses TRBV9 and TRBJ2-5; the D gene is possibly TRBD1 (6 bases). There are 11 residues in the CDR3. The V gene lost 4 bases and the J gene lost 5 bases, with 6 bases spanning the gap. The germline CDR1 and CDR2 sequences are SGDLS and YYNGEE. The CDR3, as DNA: TGTGCCAGCAGCAGGGGGGAGACCCAGTACTTC. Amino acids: CASSRGETQYF.

The CDR3 reads CASSYSRGTPLEQYF. The CDR3 nucleotides are TGTGCCAGCAGTTACTCCCGCGGGACACCCCTCGAGCAGTACTTC. J is TRBJ2-7 and V is TRBV6-9, with D perhaps being TRBD1 or TRBD2 (6 bases each). The CDR3 loop spans 15 amino acids. Deletions cut 3 bases from V and 6 bases from J, with 18 bases between. CDR1 MNHGY and CDR2 SVAAGI come from the germline V gene.

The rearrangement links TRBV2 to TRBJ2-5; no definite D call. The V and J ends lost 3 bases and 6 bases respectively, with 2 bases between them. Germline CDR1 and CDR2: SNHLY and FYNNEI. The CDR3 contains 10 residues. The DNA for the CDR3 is TGTGCCAGCAGTGAGAAGACCCAGTACTTC. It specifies CASSEKTQYF.

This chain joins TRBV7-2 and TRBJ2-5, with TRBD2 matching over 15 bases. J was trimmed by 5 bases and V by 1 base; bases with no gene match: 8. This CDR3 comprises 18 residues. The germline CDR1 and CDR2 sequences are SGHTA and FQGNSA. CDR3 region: CASSLERTSGGAWETQYF. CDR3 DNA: TGTGCCAGCAGCTTAGAACGGACTAGCGGGGGGGCATGGGAGACCCAGTACTTC.

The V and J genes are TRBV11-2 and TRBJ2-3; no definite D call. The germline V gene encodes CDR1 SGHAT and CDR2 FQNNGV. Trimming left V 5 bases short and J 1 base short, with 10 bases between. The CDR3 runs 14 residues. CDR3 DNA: TGTGCCAGCAGCCGCACCGCGGGCACAGATACGCAGTATTTT. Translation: CASSRTAGTDTQYF.

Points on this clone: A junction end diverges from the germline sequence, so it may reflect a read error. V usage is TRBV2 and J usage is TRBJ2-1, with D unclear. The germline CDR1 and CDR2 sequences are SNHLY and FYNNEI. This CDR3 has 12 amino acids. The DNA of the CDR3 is TGTGCCACCAGTGTTTCCTACAATGAGCAGTTCTTC. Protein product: CATSVSYNEQFF.

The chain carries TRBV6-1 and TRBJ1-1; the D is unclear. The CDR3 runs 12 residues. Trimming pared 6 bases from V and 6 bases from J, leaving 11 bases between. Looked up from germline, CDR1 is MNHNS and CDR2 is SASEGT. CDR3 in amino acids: CASRAAGSEAFF. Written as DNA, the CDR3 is TGTGCCAGCAGAGCGGCGGGATCTGAAGCTTTCTTT.

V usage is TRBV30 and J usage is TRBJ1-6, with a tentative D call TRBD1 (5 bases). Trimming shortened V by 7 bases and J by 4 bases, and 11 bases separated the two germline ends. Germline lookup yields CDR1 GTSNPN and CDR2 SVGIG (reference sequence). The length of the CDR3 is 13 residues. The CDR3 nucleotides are TGTGCCTACCAGGGAGGGTATAATTCACCCCTCCACTTT. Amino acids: CAYQGGYNSPLHF.

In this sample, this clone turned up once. The CDR3 nucleotides read TGTGCCAGCAGCTCGGGGGAACCAGGGCCAGATACGCAGTATTTT. It yields the protein CASSSGEPGPDTQYF. This chain connects TRBV4-2 to TRBJ2-3, with D tentatively TRBD2 (6 bases). The CDR3 runs 15 residues. The V end was cut by 5 bases, the J end by 4 bases, with 16 bases between. Per germline, CDR1 LGHNA and CDR2 YNFKEQ.

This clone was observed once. The DNA for the CDR3 is TGTGCCAGCTCACCGAGGACAGGCGGAACTTACGAGCAGTACTTC. Residues: CASSPRTGGTYEQYF. V is TRBV18 and J is TRBJ2-7, with 7 bases matching TRBD1. CDR1 KGHSH and CDR2 LQKENI come from the germline V gene. The CDR3 covers 15 residues. The V and J ends lost 3 bases and 4 bases, in that order; junction bases with no gene match: 9.

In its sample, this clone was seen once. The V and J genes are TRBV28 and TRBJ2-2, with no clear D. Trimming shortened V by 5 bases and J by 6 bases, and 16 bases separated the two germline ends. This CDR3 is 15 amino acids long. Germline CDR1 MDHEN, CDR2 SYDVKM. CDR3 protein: CASSALLRAAGELFF. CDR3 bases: TGTGCCAGCAGTGCCCTCCTAAGGGCGGCCGGGGAGCTGTTTTTT.

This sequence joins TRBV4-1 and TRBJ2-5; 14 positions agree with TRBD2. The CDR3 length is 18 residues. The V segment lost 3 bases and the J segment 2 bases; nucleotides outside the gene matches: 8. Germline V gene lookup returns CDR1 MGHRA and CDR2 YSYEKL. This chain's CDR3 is CASSQAGLAGGRQETQYF. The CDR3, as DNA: TGCGCCAGCAGCCAGGCTGGACTAGCGGGGGGCCGACAAGAGACCCAGTACTTC.

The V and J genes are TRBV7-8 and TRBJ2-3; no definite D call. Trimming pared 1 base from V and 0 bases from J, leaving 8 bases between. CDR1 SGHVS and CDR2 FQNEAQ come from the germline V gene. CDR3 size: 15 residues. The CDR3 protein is CASSLGESSTDTQYF. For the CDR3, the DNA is TGTGCCAGCAGCTTAGGGGAATCTAGCACAGATACGCAGTATTTT.

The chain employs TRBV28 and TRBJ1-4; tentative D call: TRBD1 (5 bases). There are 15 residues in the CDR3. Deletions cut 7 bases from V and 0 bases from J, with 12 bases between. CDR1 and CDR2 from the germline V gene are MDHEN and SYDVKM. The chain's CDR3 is CASNRGAATNEKLFF. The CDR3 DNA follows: TGTGCCAGCAATAGGGGAGCGGCAACTAATGAAAAACTGTTTTTT.

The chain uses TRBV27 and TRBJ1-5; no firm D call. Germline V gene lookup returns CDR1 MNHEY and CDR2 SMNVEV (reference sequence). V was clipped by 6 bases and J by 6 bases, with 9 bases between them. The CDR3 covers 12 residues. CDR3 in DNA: TGTGCCAGCAGGGGCGGTAGTCAGCCCCAGCATTTT. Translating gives CASRGGSQPQHF.

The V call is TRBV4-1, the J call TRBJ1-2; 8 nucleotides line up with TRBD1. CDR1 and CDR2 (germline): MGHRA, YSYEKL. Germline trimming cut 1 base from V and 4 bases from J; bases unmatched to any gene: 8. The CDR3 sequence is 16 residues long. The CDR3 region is CASSQGSRDRPYGYTF. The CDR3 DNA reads TGCGCCAGCAGCCAAGGGTCCCGGGACAGGCCCTATGGCTACACCTTC.